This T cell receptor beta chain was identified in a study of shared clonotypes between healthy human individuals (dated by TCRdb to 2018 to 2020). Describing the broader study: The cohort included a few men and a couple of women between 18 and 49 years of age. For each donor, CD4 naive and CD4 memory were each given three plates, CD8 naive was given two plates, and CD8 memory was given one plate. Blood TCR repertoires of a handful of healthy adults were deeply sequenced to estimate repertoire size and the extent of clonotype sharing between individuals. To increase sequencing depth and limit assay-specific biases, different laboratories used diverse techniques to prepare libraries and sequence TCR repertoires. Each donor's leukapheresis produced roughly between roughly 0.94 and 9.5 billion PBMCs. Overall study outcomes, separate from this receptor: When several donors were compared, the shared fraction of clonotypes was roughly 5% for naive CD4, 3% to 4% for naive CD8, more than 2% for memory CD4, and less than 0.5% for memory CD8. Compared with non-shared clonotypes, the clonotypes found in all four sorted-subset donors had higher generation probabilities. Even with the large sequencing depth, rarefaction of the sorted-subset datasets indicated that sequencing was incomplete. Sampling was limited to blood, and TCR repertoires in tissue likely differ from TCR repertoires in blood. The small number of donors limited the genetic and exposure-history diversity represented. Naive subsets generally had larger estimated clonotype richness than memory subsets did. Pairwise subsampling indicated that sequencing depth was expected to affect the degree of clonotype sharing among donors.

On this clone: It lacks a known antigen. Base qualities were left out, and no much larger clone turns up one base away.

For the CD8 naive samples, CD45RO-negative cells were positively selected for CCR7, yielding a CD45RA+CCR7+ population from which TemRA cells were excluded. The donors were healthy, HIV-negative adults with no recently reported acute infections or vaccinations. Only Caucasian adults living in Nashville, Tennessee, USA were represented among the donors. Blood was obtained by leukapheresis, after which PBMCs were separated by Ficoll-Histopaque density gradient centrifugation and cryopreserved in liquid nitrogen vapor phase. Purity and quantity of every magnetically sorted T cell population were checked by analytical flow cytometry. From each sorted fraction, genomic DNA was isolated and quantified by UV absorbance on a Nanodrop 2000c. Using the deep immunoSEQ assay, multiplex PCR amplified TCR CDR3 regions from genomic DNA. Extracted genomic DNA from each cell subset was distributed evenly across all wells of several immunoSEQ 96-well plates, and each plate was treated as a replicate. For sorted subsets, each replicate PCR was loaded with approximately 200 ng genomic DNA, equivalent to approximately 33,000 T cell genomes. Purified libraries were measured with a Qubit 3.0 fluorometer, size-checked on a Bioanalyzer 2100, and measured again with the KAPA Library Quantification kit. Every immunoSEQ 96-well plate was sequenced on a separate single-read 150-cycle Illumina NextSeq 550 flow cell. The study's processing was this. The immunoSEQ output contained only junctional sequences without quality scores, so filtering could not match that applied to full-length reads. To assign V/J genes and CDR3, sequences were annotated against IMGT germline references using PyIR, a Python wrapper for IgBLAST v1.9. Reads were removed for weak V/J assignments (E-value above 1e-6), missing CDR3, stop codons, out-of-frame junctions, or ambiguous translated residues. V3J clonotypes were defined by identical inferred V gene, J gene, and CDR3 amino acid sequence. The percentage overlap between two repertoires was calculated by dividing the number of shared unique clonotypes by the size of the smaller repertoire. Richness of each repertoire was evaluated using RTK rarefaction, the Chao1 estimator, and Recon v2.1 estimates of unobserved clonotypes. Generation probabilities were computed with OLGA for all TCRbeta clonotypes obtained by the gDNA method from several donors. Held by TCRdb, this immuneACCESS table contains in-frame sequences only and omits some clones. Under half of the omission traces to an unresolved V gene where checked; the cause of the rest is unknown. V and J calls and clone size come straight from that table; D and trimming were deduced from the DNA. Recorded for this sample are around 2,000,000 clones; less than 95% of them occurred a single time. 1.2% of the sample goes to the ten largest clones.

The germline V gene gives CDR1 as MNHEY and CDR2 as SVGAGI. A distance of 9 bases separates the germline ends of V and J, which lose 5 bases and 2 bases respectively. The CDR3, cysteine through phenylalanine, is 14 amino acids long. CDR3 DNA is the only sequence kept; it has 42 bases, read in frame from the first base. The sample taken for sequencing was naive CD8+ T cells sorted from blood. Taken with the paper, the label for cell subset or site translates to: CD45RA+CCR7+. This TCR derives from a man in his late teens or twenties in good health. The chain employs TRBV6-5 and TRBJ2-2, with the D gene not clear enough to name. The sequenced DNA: TGTGCCAGCAGTACAGACTCAAACACCGGGGAGCTGTTTTTT. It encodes CASSTDSNTGELFF.